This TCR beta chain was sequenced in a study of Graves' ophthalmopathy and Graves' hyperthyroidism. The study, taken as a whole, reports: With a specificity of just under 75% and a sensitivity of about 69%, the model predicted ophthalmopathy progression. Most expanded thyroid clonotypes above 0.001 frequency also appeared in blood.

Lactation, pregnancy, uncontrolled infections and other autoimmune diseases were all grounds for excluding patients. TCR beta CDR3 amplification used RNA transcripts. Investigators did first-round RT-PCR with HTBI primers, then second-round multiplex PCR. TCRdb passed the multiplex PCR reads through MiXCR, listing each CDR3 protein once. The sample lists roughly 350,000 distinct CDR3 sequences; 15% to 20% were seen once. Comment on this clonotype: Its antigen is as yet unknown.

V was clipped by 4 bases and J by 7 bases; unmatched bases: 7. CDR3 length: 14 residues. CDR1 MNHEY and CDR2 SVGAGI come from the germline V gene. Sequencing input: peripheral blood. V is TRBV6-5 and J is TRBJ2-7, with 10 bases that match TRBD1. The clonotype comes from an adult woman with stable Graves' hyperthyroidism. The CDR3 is CASSFWTGGGEQYF. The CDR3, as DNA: TGTGCCAGCAGTTTTTGGACAGGGGGTGGTGAGCAGTACTTC.